This TCR beta chain was sequenced during a study of shared clonotypes between healthy human individuals. On the study more broadly: Used for every donor were three CD4 naive, three CD4 memory, two CD8 naive and one CD8 memory plate.

Study-wide findings and caveats: Naive subsets generally had larger estimated richness than memory subsets.

Sequencing was performed with immunoSEQ multiplex PCR; in TCRdb, only in-frame clones are kept and a portion is missing. Among more than 2 million clones, 85% to 95% were seen once, and the ten largest hold 0.13%. Per the germline V gene, CDR1 is SGHTA and CDR2 is FQGNSA. The V end lost 4 bases, the J end lost 1 base, and 10 bases lay between the germline ends. This CDR3 region has 15 residues. For this clone: Its specificity is unknown.

The chain combines TRBV7-2 with TRBJ2-2, with D unclear. Sequenced material: naive CD4+ T cells sorted from blood. Subset indicated: CD45RA+ positively selected. The sequence was collected from a young man in good health. In DNA form, the CDR3 reads TGTGCCAGCAGCTCAACTTTTAGGAACACCGGGGAGCTGTTTTTT. This codes for CASSSTFRNTGELFF.